This T cell receptor (beta chain) is from a study of human T cells and chemical hapten exposure. The study used a library that attached unique molecular identifiers to individual cDNA molecules. One entry per CDR3 protein results from TCRdb running MiXCR on the RACE reads. The data hold about 270,000 distinct CDR3 sequences, with 7.5% to 8% observed a single time. Documented time point: pre-sensitization, week 0. Treatment given: therapeutic diphenylcyclopropenone sensitization with weekly scalp DPC. This clonotype was detected only a few times. V was pared by 11 bases and J by 2 bases, with 8 bases of the junction left unmatched. Germline loops: CDR1 LGHDT, CDR2 YNNKEL (reference sequence). This CDR3 region has 14 residues.

The chain joins TRBV3-1 to TRBJ2-2; TRBD2 agrees at 7 bases. This sample comprised whole blood, obtained in connection with sensitization to the hapten diphenylcyclopropenone (DPC). The clonotype was recovered from a man younger than 35 with alopecia areata. Some clones in this sample may be carry-over from other donors' samples. Here the CDR3 reads CASWGGRNTGELFF. The CDR3 nucleotides read TGTGCCTCGTGGGGCGGGAGAAACACCGGGGAGCTGTTTTTT.